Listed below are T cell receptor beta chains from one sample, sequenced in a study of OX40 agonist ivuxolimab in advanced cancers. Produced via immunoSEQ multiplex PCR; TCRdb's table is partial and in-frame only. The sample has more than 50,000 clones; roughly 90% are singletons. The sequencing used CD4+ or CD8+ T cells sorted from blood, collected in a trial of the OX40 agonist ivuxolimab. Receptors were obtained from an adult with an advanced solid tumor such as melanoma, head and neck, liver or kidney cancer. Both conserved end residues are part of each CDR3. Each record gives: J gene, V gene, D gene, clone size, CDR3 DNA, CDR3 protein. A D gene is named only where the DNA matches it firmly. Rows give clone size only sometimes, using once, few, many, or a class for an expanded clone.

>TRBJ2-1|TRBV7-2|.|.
TGTGCCAGCAGGAACCAACTAGGCGGGATTAATGAGCAGTTCTTC
CASRNQLGGINEQFF
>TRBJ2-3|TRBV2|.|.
TGTGCCAGCAGTCCCCGACAGTCGTACACAGATACGCAGTATTTT
CASSPRQSYTDTQYF
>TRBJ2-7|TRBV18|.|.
TGTGCCAGCTCACCACTTCTACGGGTATGGGGGCCCTACGAGCAGTACTTC
CASSPLLRVWGPYEQYF
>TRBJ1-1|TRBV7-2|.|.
TGTGCCAGCAGCTCCCAGCTCTATTCTGAAGCTTTCTTT
CASSSQLYSEAFF
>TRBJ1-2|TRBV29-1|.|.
TGCAGCGTACGGACAGCAGCTAACTATGGCTACACCTTC
CSVRTAANYGYTF
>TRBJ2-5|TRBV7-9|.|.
TGTGCCAGCAAACTGGGGGGCAAAGAGACCCAGTACTTC
CASKLGGKETQYF
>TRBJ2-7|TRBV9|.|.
TGTGCCAGCAGCTCAGACCCCAACTCCTACGAGCAGTACTTC
CASSSDPNSYEQYF
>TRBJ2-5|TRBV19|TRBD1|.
TGTGCCAGTAGTGCGACAGGGGGAGAGACCCAGTACTTC
CASSATGGETQYF
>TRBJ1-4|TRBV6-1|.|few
TGTGCCAGCAGTGAAGCCAACTTGGAAAAACTGTTTTTT
CASSEANLEKLFF
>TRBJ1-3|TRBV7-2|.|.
TGTGCCAGCAGCTTATCAGGAGACACCATATATTTT
CASSLSGDTIYF
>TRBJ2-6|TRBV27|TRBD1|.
TGTGCCAGCAGTGCTAGGACAGGGAACGTCCTGACTTTC
CASSARTGNVLTF
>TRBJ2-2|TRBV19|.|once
TGTGCCAGTAGTAAAGGTCTCAGGTTGACCGGGGAGCTGTTTTTT
CASSKGLRLTGELFF
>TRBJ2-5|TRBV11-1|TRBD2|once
TGTGCCAGCAGCTCGGGACTAGCGGGAAGGGAGACCCAGTACTTC
CASSSGLAGRETQYF
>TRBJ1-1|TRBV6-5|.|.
TGTGCCAGCACGGGGATGGAAGGGAACACTGAAGCTTTCTTT
CASTGMEGNTEAFF
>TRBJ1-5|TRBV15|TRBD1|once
TGTGCCACCAGCAGTGCTCGGAGACAGGGTTTGTATTTT
CATSSARRQGLYF
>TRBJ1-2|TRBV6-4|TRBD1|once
TGTGCCAGCAGTGAACAGGGGACAGGGAGTTATGGCTACACCTTC
CASSEQGTGSYGYTF
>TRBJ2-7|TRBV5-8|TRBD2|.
TGTGCCAGCCTAGCGGATCTACATCACGAGCAGTACTTC
CASLADLHHEQYF
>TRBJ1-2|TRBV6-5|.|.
TGTGCCAGCAGTTACTCTACGGGGAATGGCTACACCTTC
CASSYSTGNGYTF
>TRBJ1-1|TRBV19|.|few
TGTGCCAGTAGTCCCAGACAAAACACTGAAGCTTTCTTT
CASSPRQNTEAFF
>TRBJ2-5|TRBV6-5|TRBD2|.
TGTGCCAGCAGGGGGACTAGCGGGGGGACCCAGTACTTC
CASRGTSGGTQYF
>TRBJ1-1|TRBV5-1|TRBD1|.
TGCGCCAGCAATCCGGGACAGGGGGCTACTGAAGCTTTCTTT
CASNPGQGATEAFF
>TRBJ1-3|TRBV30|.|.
TGTGCCTGGACTGGGACATCTGGAAACACCATATATTTT
CAWTGTSGNTIYF
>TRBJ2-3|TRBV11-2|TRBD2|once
TGTGCCAGCAGCTTAGGGGGGGGACTAGCGTTCAAGTATTTT
CASSLGGGLAFKYF
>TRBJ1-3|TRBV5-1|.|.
TGCGCCAGCAGCTCAGGGGACGGCCTCTCTGGAAACACCATATATTTT
CASSSGDGLSGNTIYF
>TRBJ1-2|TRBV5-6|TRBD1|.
TGTGCCAGCAGCTCTCTCGGCGGGACAGCCGGGGACTATGGCTACACCTTC
CASSSLGGTAGDYGYTF
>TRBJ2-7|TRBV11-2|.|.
TGTGCCAGCAGCTTAGTCGGCTACGAGCAGTACTTC
CASSLVGYEQYF
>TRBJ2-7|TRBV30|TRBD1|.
TGTGCCTGGGAAAGGACAGGGGTCACGGAGCAGTACTTC
CAWERTGVTEQYF
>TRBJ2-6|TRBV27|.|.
TGTGCCAGCAGTTTAGGTGGACTAGGGGCCAACGTCCTGACTTTC
CASSLGGLGANVLTF
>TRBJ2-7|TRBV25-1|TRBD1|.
TGTGCCAGCAGTGAATCCGGGACAGGTACCTGGGAGCAGTACTTC
CASSESGTGTWEQYF
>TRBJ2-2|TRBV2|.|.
TGTGCCAGCAGAGACAACGGGGAGCTGTTTTTT
CASRDNGELFF
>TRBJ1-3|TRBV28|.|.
TGTGCCAGCAGTGGGCCCGCCCCCCAGGGATCCAGCTCTGGAAACACCATATATTTT
CASSGPAPQGSSSGNTIYF
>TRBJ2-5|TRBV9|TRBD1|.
TGTGCCAGCAGCCCCCGGGACAGGCAAGAGACCCAGTACTTC
CASSPRDRQETQYF
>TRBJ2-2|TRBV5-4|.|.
TGTGCCAGCAGCCCAGAGGCAGGGACGAACACCGGGGAGCTGTTTTTT
CASSPEAGTNTGELFF
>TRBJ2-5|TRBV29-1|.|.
TGCAGCGTTGACGAACAGGGTCGAACAATAAAGCTCGAGACCCAGTACTTC
CSVDEQGRTIKLETQYF
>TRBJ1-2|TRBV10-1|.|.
TGCGCCAGCACTAGGGGGGATCGGTATGGCTACACCTTC
CASTRGDRYGYTF
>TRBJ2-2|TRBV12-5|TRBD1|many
TGTGCTAGTGGCCTAGGGGCGACAGGGGCGAACACCGGGGAGCTGTTTTTT
CASGLGATGANTGELFF
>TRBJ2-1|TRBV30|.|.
TGTGCCTGGAGTGCAGGACAGCACAATGAGCAGTTCTTC
CAWSAGQHNEQFF
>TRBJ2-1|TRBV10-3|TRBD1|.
TGTGCCATCAGTGCTGAACCGGGACAGGGGGTTTTCAATGAGCAGTTCTTC
CAISAEPGQGVFNEQFF
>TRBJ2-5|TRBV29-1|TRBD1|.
TGCAGCGGTCGACAGGGGAAAGAGACCCAGTACTTC
CSGRQGKETQYF
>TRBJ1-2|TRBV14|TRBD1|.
TGTGCCAGCAGCCAGCAGGGACAGGGAGGCTATGGCTACACCTTC
CASSQQGQGGYGYTF
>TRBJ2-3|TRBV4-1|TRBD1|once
TGCGCCAGCAGCCTATCCCTACAGGGGGGCCTCGATACGCAGTATTTT
CASSLSLQGGLDTQYF
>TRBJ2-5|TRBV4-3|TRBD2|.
TGCGCCAGCAGCCAACAATATAGCGGGGAGCCCTCGACCCAGTACTTC
CASSQQYSGEPSTQYF
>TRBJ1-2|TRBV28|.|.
TGTGCCAGCAGTTTAAGTAAGAAGGCAGCTCATGGCTACACCTTC
CASSLSKKAAHGYTF
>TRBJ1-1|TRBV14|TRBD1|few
TGTGCCAGCAGCCGATCAGGGGGCTGGACTGAAGCTTTCTTT
CASSRSGGWTEAFF
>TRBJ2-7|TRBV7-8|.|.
TGTGCCAGCAGCTTATGGGACAACTCCTACGAGCAGTACTTC
CASSLWDNSYEQYF
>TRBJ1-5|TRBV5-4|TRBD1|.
TGTGCCAGCAGCTTGTCCACAGGGGGTAGAGGTCAGCCCCAGCATTTT
CASSLSTGGRGQPQHF
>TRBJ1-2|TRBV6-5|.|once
TGTGCCAGCAGTTGGGACCTAACGGCAGGAGATGGCTACACCTTC
CASSWDLTAGDGYTF
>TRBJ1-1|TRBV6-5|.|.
TGTGCCAGCAGCCAAGGAGGCCGTTACACTGAAGCTTTCTTT
CASSQGGRYTEAFF